These 23 T cell receptor beta chains were all obtained from the same sample, sequenced in a study of monozygotic twins with cystic fibrosis. Clones were read by immunoSEQ multiplex PCR, and TCRdb kept only the in-frame ones, dropping some. The sample includes some 9,600 clones, roughly nine tenths of them seen just once. The sample was blood. All receptors come from a boy between 2 and 10 years old with cystic fibrosis.

This chain connects TRBV7-8 to TRBJ1-6, with no clear D. CDR3 length: 15 amino acids. Germline assignment: CDR1 SGHVS and CDR2 FQNEAQ. Trimming pared 0 bases from V and 3 bases from J, leaving 6 bases between. Here the CDR3 reads CASSLARHYNSPLHF. CDR3 nucleotides: TGTGCCAGCAGCTTAGCTAGGCACTATAATTCACCCCTCCACTTT.

The V call is TRBV7-2, the J call TRBJ1-1; perhaps TRBD1 as D (5 bases). Germline V gives CDR1 SGHTA, CDR2 FQGNSA. The CDR3 covers 14 residues. V shed 3 bases and J shed 3 bases, with 11 bases lying between them. This CDR3 reads CASSFSGKDTEAFF. CDR3 bases: TGTGCCAGCAGCTTTTCAGGGAAGGACACTGAAGCTTTCTTT.

This clone was detected once. This chain links TRBV5-1 with TRBJ1-5; a weak D match, TRBD1 (5 bases). This CDR3 is 14 amino acids long. CDR1 is SGHRS and CDR2 is YFSETQ in the germline V gene. V dropped 5 bases and J dropped 5 bases, with 14 bases sitting between them. CDR3 DNA: TGCGCCAGCAGTTATTCAGGGCCGGATCAGCCCCAGCATTTT. This gives the protein CASSYSGPDQPQHF.

The gene calls are TRBV18 and TRBJ2-7; either TRBD1 or TRBD2 may supply D (6 bases each). Germline values: CDR1 KGHSH, CDR2 LQKENI. V gave up 3 bases and J gave up 6 bases, with 12 bases separating them. CDR3 size: 13 residues. The CDR3 loop is CASSPGRGAEQYV. The CDR3 DNA follows: TGTGCCAGCTCACCGGGAAGGGGGGCCGAGCAGTACGTC.

This sequence joins TRBV4-3 and TRBJ2-7, with 9 bases lining up with TRBD1. The CDR3 runs to 15 residues. The germline V gene has CDR1 LGHNA and CDR2 YSLEER. Trimming cost V 2 bases and J 3 bases; bases outside gene matches: 5. The CDR3 here is CASSQSQTGGYEQYF. The DNA of the CDR3 is TGCGCCAGCAGCCAATCCCAGACAGGGGGCTACGAGCAGTACTTC.

The chain uses TRBV19 and TRBJ1-2; no clear D. The CDR3 has 12 amino acids. Trimming stripped 1 base from V and 8 bases from J, with 8 bases between. Germline CDR1 and CDR2: LNHDA and SQIVND (reference sequence). The CDR3 reads CASSIVPGGYTF. The CDR3 DNA sequence: TGTGCCAGTAGTATAGTGCCAGGCGGCTACACCTTC.

This clone was observed a handful of times. The chain's CDR3 is CASSLATELNEQFF. CDR3 bases: TGTGCCAGCAGCTTAGCGACCGAACTCAATGAGCAGTTCTTC. The chain links TRBV7-6 to TRBJ2-1, with unresolved D. Germline V lookup: CDR1 SGHVS, CDR2 FNYEAQ. The ends were cut back, 0 bases at V and 6 bases at J, with 9 bases in the middle. The CDR3 sequence is 14 residues long.

The chain links TRBV27 to TRBJ1-2; no firm D call. The V end was cut by 8 bases, the J end by 5 bases, with 15 bases between. The CDR3 has 13 residues. Germline V lookup: CDR1 MNHEY, CDR2 SMNVEV (reference sequence). The CDR3 sequence: CASGAGFQYGYTF. CDR3 nucleotides: TGTGCCAGCGGAGCCGGGTTTCAGTATGGCTACACCTTC.

The chain has TRBV29-1 and TRBJ2-7; no definite D call. V lost 3 bases, J lost 6 bases, and 9 bases lay in between. Germline V gene lookup returns CDR1 SQVTM and CDR2 ANQGSEA. This CDR3 is 11 amino acids long. The CDR3: CSVDVGGEQYV. The CDR3 DNA reads TGCAGCGTTGATGTTGGCGGCGAGCAGTACGTC.

The chain combines TRBV7-3 with TRBJ2-3; 7 bases align to TRBD2. This CDR3 spans 15 amino acids. Per germline, CDR1 SGHTA and CDR2 FQGTGA. The V segment lost 1 base and the J segment 4 bases; nucleotides outside the gene matches: 5. The CDR3 DNA reads TGTGCCAGCAGCTTAATGCGGGGGTGGGCAGATACGCAGTATTTT. The encoded protein is CASSLMRGWADTQYF.

The CDR3 spells CASSGGVAGRTDTQYF. The CDR3 DNA reads as TGCGCCAGCAGTGGGGGGGTAGCGGGCCGCACAGATACGCAGTATTTT. The chain combines TRBV10-2 with TRBJ2-3; 7 bases line up with TRBD2. The CDR3 is made up of 16 amino acids. Germline CDR1 and CDR2: WSHSY and SAAADI. J gave up 1 base and V 4 bases, and 8 bases lay outside the gene matches.

The J gene is TRBJ2-5, the V gene TRBV5-4; D possibly corresponds to TRBD1 (7 bases). The CDR3 spans 13 residues. CDR1 SGHNT and CDR2 YYREEE come from the germline V gene (reference sequence). Trimming left V 2 bases short and J 5 bases short, with 10 bases between. The CDR3 loop reads CASSFPGGETQYF. The DNA of the CDR3 is TGTGCCAGCAGCTTCCCAGGGGGGGAGACCCAGTACTTC.

The chain uses TRBV4-1 and TRBJ2-1, with D perhaps matching TRBD1 (5 bases). Trimming pared 0 bases from V and 9 bases from J, leaving 9 bases between. There are 13 residues in the CDR3. In germline, CDR1 is MGHRA, CDR2 YSYEKL. In nucleotides, the CDR3 is TGCGCCAGCAGCCAAGATTCCAGGGTTGAGCAGTTCTTC. This translates into CASSQDSRVEQFF.

The chain has TRBV21-1 and TRBJ1-1. TRBV21-1 is designated a pseudogene. The CDR3 has 12 amino acids. The CDR3 sequence is CASNLKPEEAFF. The CDR3 DNA reads TGTGCCAGCAATCTAAAACCGGAAGAAGCTTTCTTT.

The chain carries TRBV5-6 and TRBJ1-2, with unresolved D. V lost 2 bases and J lost 2, with 16 bases in between. The CDR3 length is 16 residues. The V gene's germline CDR1 is SGHDT and CDR2 YYEEEE. The chain's CDR3 is CASSLGGGPSNYGYTF. The CDR3 region has the DNA TGTGCCAGCAGCTTAGGCGGAGGACCCTCCAACTATGGCTACACCTTC.

The gene calls are TRBV27 and TRBJ1-1; the match to TRBD1 covers 7 bases. This CDR3 region has 15 residues. The germline gives CDR1 MNHEY, CDR2 SMNVEV (reference sequence). J lost 1 base, V lost 3 bases, and 5 bases had no gene match. The CDR3 protein is CASSFTGVRNTEAFF. The DNA for the CDR3 is TGTGCCAGCAGTTTTACAGGGGTCCGGAACACTGAAGCTTTCTTT.

The gene calls are TRBV7-2 and TRBJ2-3; tentatively, D is TRBD2 (7 bases). Looked up from germline, CDR1 is SGHTA and CDR2 is FQGNSA. The CDR3 totals 15 residues. V lost 2 bases and J lost 8, with 17 bases in between. CDR3 protein: CASSLLGGGGGTQYF. As DNA, the CDR3 is TGTGCCAGCAGCTTACTTGGCGGGGGAGGGGGTACGCAGTATTTT.

The V gene is TRBV27, the J gene TRBJ1-2, with D perhaps TRBD1 (6 bases). This CDR3 comprises 13 residues. Germline lookup yields CDR1 MNHEY and CDR2 SMNVEV (reference sequence). With 7 bases removed from V and 8 bases from J, the gap between germline ends came to 17 bases. The CDR3 DNA reads as TGTGCCAGCACCACAGGGATGGGGTCGGGCTACACCTTC. Translated, it gives CASTTGMGSGYTF.

A word on this clone: At one end, the junction sequence differs from germline, possibly due to a read error. The chain uses TRBV2 and TRBJ1-5; 10 nucleotides align to TRBD1. This CDR3 contains 15 residues. Per the germline V gene, CDR1 is SNHLY and CDR2 is FYNNEI. The CDR3 nucleotides read TGTGCCAGCAGGGAAGACAGGGGGCTGGAACAGCCCCAGCATTTT. Residues: CASREDRGLEQPQHF.

The J gene is TRBJ2-2, the V gene TRBV27, with a weak D call TRBD2 (5 bases). CDR1 and CDR2 (germline): MNHEY, SMNVEV (reference sequence). The CDR3 spans 15 residues. Between the trimmed V and J ends, which lost 6 bases and 4 bases, there was a span of 15 bases. Written as DNA, the CDR3 is TGTGCCAGCAGGAACGGTCCGGGGAGCACCGGGGAGCTGTTTTTT. It encodes CASRNGPGSTGELFF.

This clone was counted a single time. The chain is built from TRBV10-3 and TRBJ2-7; possibly TRBD2 for D (5 bases). The length of the CDR3 is 13 residues. The V gene's germline CDR1 is ENHRY and CDR2 SYGVKD. V was shortened by 6 bases and J by 5 bases, with 14 bases between the two germline ends. The CDR3 here is CAISKLGGNEQYF. Here the CDR3 DNA reads TGTGCCATCAGCAAACTAGGTGGGAACGAGCAGTACTTC.

The chain carries TRBV14 and TRBJ1-1; 7 bases line up with TRBD1. V was pared by 2 bases and J by 9 bases, with 15 bases of the junction left unmatched. Germline values: CDR1 SGHDN, CDR2 FVKESK. This CDR3 is 16 amino acids long. The CDR3 DNA is TGTGCCAGCAGCCAAAGCCTCCCGGGACAGCGTGTTAAAGCTTTCTTT. This gives the protein CASSQSLPGQRVKAFF.

CDR3 region: CASSLVLTDNEQFF. The CDR3 DNA reads as TGTGCCAGCAGCTTGGTTCTCACAGACAATGAGCAGTTCTTC. The V gene is TRBV5-6, the J gene TRBJ2-1; D is unresolved. V was pared by 0 bases and J by 5 bases, with 9 bases between. The CDR3 covers 14 residues. Germline CDR1 reads SGHDT; CDR2 reads YYEEEE.